Following are 30 T cell receptor beta chains from one sample sequenced in a study of cytomegalovirus exposure and HLA in healthy donors. The study ran its PCR with 60 Vbeta and 13 Jbeta primers. Sequencing was performed with immunoSEQ multiplex PCR; in TCRdb, only in-frame clones are kept and a portion is missing. The data hold 150,000 to 200,000 clones, with approximately 85% observed a single time. Source material: PBMCs. The receptors shown here come from a man between 18 and 29 years old in good health and CMV-seropositive.

This rearrangement joins TRBV15 to TRBJ1-6, with D possibly matching TRBD1 (5 bases). Germline CDR1 and CDR2: LNHNV and YYDKDF (reference sequence). The length of the CDR3 is 15 residues. The germline V and J ends were trimmed by 3 bases and 8 bases, with 14 bases remaining between them. As DNA, the CDR3 is TGTGCCACCAGCAGGAGGACAACGAGTGATTCACCCCTCCACTTT. Translation: CATSRRTTSDSPLHF.

Turning to this clone: In the same sample, other DNA sequences code for this CDR3. The chain couples TRBV13 to TRBJ1-2; 11 bases are shared with TRBD1. CDR3 length: 14 amino acids. V gave up 9 bases and J gave up 8 bases; unmatched junction bases: 11. From germline, CDR1 is PRHDT and CDR2 FYEKMQ (reference sequence). This CDR3 is CASSVRTGGSGYTF. The CDR3 coding sequence is TGTGCCAGTAGCGTCCGGACAGGGGGCAGCGGCTACACCTTC.

The gene calls are TRBV5-1 and TRBJ1-1, with D hard to call. This CDR3 comprises 15 residues. CDR1 is SGHRS, CDR2 YFSETQ, per germline. Trimming pared 3 bases from V and 4 bases from J, leaving 16 bases between. The CDR3 coding sequence is TGCGCCAGCAGCTCTCTCCCGAACCGGGGCACTGAAGCTTTCTTT. Translated: CASSSLPNRGTEAFF.

V and J are TRBV5-1 and TRBJ1-3; D unclear. Trimming removed 3 bases at V and 0 bases at J, with 10 bases between. This CDR3 comprises 15 residues. The V gene's germline CDR1 is SGHRS and CDR2 YFSETQ. In nucleotides, the CDR3 is TGCGCCAGCAGCTGGGCAGGCCCCTCTGGAAACACCATATATTTT. Protein: CASSWAGPSGNTIYF.

The chain carries TRBV4-3 and TRBJ1-5; possibly TRBD1 for D (5 bases). The germline V gene encodes CDR1 LGHNA and CDR2 YSLEER. V gave up 4 bases and J gave up 7 bases, with 11 bases separating them. CDR3 length equals 13 residues. This CDR3 is CASSPTQGQPQHF. CDR3 nucleotide sequence: TGCGCCAGCAGCCCAACCCAGGGACAGCCCCAGCATTTT.

The rearrangement uses TRBV5-6 and TRBJ2-7, with D uncertain. V gave up 4 bases and J gave up 3 bases, with 17 bases separating them. In germline, CDR1 is SGHDT, CDR2 YYEEEE. This CDR3 region has 15 residues. For the CDR3, the DNA is TGTGCCAGCAGCCCGCGGATTAAGATACTCTACGAGCAGTACTTC. Encoded protein: CASSPRIKILYEQYF. Full variable domain (rest looked up from reference TRBV5-6 and TRBJ2-7): DAGVTQSPTHLIKTRGQQVTLRCSPKSGHDTVSWYQQALGQGPQFIFQYYEEEERQRGNFPDRFSGHQFPNYSSELNVNALLLGDSALYLCASSPRIKILYEQYFGPGTRLTVT.

The chain joins TRBV5-1 to TRBJ2-2; a weak D match, TRBD2 (6 bases). The CDR3 contains 15 residues. CDR1 SGHRS and CDR2 YFSETQ come from the germline V gene. With 4 bases removed from V and 4 bases from J, the gap between germline ends came to 14 bases. CDR3 sequence reads: CASSPPGEFTGELFF. For the CDR3, the DNA is TGCGCCAGCAGCCCGCCGGGGGAGTTCACCGGGGAGCTGTTTTTT.

The rearrangement links TRBV7-8 to TRBJ2-3, with 12 positions matching TRBD2. Germline V gives CDR1 SGHVS, CDR2 FQNEAQ. The CDR3 is made up of 15 amino acids. V was clipped by 3 bases and J by 6 bases; unmatched bases: 4. CDR3 DNA sequence: TGTGCCAGCAGCTTGTCCCTAGCGGGGGGGGATACGCAGTATTTT. It translates to CASSLSLAGGDTQYF.

The rearrangement joins TRBV15 to TRBJ2-5; 7 positions agree with TRBD2. Germline CDR1 LNHNV, CDR2 YYDKDF (reference sequence). The CDR3 covers 13 residues. J was trimmed by 2 bases and V by 8 bases; bases with no gene match: 5. CDR3 residues: CATSKRGQETQYF. CDR3 DNA sequence: TGTGCCACCTCTAAGCGGGGACAAGAGACCCAGTACTTC.

This clone has more than one count but fewer than ten. The CDR3 region has the DNA TGTGCCATCAGTCCCACCATCCTGGGCATTGACGGAAACACTGAAGCTTTCTTT. This codes for CAISPTILGIDGNTEAFF. The rearrangement links TRBV10-3 to TRBJ1-1; the D is unclear. V lost 5 bases and J lost 2, with 24 bases in between. The CDR3 sequence is 18 residues long. CDR1 and CDR2 from the germline V gene are ENHRY and SYGVKD.

The J gene is TRBJ1-6, the V gene TRBV9; 7 bases are shared with TRBD1. Trimming took 0 bases from V and 3 from J; bases not matched to a gene: 15. The CDR3 consists of 20 residues. Germline loops: CDR1 SGDLS, CDR2 YYNGEE. CDR3 DNA sequence: TGTGCCAGCAGCGTAGGAACTCGGGACAGCCGGAATATCTATAATTCACCCCTCCACTTT. It codes for CASSVGTRDSRNIYNSPLHF. The full variable domain, its missing parts supplied by reference TRBV9 and TRBJ1-6, is DSGVTQTPKHLITATGQRVTLRCSPRSGDLSVYWYQQSLDQGLQFLIQYYNGEERAKGNILERFSAQQFPDLHSELNLSSLELGDSALYFCASSVGTRDSRNIYNSPLHFGNGTRLTVT.

The chain joins TRBV30 to TRBJ2-7; 9 bases line up with TRBD2. The V gene end was trimmed by 0 bases and the J gene end by 2 bases; junction bases not matched to a gene: 5. Germline V gene sequence: CDR1 GTSNPN, CDR2 SVGIG (reference sequence). The CDR3 is 15 residues long. CDR3 DNA: TGTGCCTGGAGTGTATATGCGGGGGGGCCCTACGAGCAGTACTTC. It specifies CAWSVYAGGPYEQYF.

The V and J genes are TRBV18 and TRBJ2-3, with 7 bases aligning to TRBD1. The CDR3 covers 18 residues. CDR1 is KGHSH and CDR2 is LQKENI in the germline V gene. V was clipped by 3 bases and J by 2 bases; unmatched bases: 14. The CDR3 bases are TGTGCCAGCTCACCGCAAAGAATAGGACAGGCAACCACAGATACGCAGTATTTT. This codes for CASSPQRIGQATTDTQYF.

This chain connects TRBV19 to TRBJ1-1; D remains ambiguous. The CDR3 is made up of 14 amino acids. Germline V gene data show CDR1 as LNHDA and CDR2 as SQIVND (reference sequence). The V end lost 2 bases, the J end lost 4 bases, and 11 bases lay between the germline ends. The CDR3 protein is CASSIPSGSTEAFF. The CDR3 DNA reads TGTGCCAGTAGTATACCCTCAGGATCCACTGAAGCTTTCTTT.

This sequence joins TRBV2 and TRBJ1-6, with 7 bases aligning to TRBD1. Germline V gives CDR1 SNHLY, CDR2 FYNNEI. This CDR3 spans 18 amino acids. Trimming at V came to 5 bases and at J to 3 bases, leaving 13 bases not matched to a gene. CDR3 in DNA: TGTGCCAGCAGTACCGGGACAGCCGATGACTACTATAATTCACCCCTCCACTTT. Protein: CASSTGTADDYYNSPLHF.

The chain is built from TRBV4-1 and TRBJ2-4; 8 positions match TRBD1. The germline V gene encodes CDR1 MGHRA and CDR2 YSYEKL. The ends lost 5 bases at V and 10 bases at J; junction bases unmatched: 10. This CDR3 is built from 14 residues. The CDR3 DNA sequence: TGCGCCAGCAGCTTGGCCGGGACAGGTTCTATTCAGTACTTC. Residues: CASSLAGTGSIQYF.

This chain uses TRBV27 with TRBJ1-3; D is possibly TRBD1 (5 bases). There are 18 residues in the CDR3. The V end was cut by 0 bases, the J end by 0 bases, with 15 bases between. Looked up from germline, CDR1 is MNHEY and CDR2 is SMNVEV (reference sequence). This chain's CDR3 is CASSLSPPGGHSGNTIYF. DNA of the CDR3: TGTGCCAGCAGTTTATCCCCCCCTGGCGGACACTCTGGAAACACCATATATTTT.

The rearrangement links TRBV7-2 to TRBJ2-5; TRBD1 is a possible D gene (6 bases). The CDR3 has 17 residues. Trimming took 0 bases from V and 1 from J, leaving 15 bases between them. Per the germline V gene, CDR1 is SGHTA and CDR2 is FQGNSA. CDR3 residues: CASSLASPLTGQETQYF. The DNA of the CDR3 is TGTGCCAGCAGCTTAGCTTCCCCATTGACAGGCCAAGAGACCCAGTACTTC.

CDR3 sequence (DNA): TGTGCCAGCAGTCCACTGGGGGGGGCCGGCTATGGCTACACCTTC. Translated: CASSPLGGAGYGYTF. The rearrangement joins TRBV6-5 to TRBJ1-2; a weak D match, TRBD1 (6 bases). Trimming removed 5 bases from V and 4 bases from J, with 17 bases in between. Germline assignment: CDR1 MNHEY and CDR2 SVGAGI. The CDR3 contains 15 residues.

The chain recombines TRBV14 with TRBJ2-3, with no clear D. This CDR3 has 13 amino acids. V gave up 2 bases and J gave up 5 bases, with 8 bases separating them. Germline loops: CDR1 SGHDN, CDR2 FVKESK. CDR3 in amino acids: CASSQNRGDTQYF. The CDR3 DNA reads as TGTGCCAGCAGCCAAAACCGAGGAGATACGCAGTATTTT.

This chain links TRBV7-8 with TRBJ1-5; 9 bases are a match to TRBD1. The germline CDR1 and CDR2 sequences are SGHVS and FQNEAQ. The junction had 9 bases not matched to a gene; V was cut back by 4 bases and J by 5 bases. There are 16 residues in the CDR3. CDR3 sequence: CASSSGGTGRDQPQHF. The CDR3 DNA sequence: TGTGCCAGCAGCTCAGGAGGGACAGGGAGGGATCAGCCCCAGCATTTT.

This clone was found once. This chain links TRBV6-4 with TRBJ2-3; 14 nucleotides line up with TRBD2. Trimming at V came to 6 bases and at J to 7 bases, leaving 6 bases not matched to a gene. This CDR3 is built from 15 residues. The germline CDR1 and CDR2 sequences are MRHNA and SNTAGT. CDR3 DNA sequence: TGTGCCAGCAGCCCCGGGACTAGCGGGGGAAATACGCAGTATTTT. This gives the protein CASSPGTSGGNTQYF.

V gene TRBV5-4 combines with J gene TRBJ2-5; 8 nucleotides agree with TRBD2. Trimming cost V 0 bases and J 2 bases; bases outside gene matches: 6. The V gene's germline CDR1 is SGHNT and CDR2 YYREEE (reference sequence). The CDR3 is 16 residues long. CDR3 sequence (DNA): TGTGCCAGCAGCTTGGGGCGACTAGCGCAACAAGAGACCCAGTACTTC. It yields the protein CASSLGRLAQQETQYF.

The chain links TRBV14 to TRBJ1-4; TRBD1 aligns across 10 bases. Germline loops: CDR1 SGHDN, CDR2 FVKESK. V shed 1 base and J 12 bases; nucleotides not matched to a gene: 5. The CDR3 loop spans 14 amino acids. Here the CDR3 reads CASSQAGQGGELFF. DNA of the CDR3: TGTGCCAGCAGCCAAGCCGGACAGGGGGGCGAACTGTTTTTT.

The rearrangement links TRBV4-1 to TRBJ1-2, with D possibly TRBD1 on 5 matching bases. V was pared by 4 bases and J by 7 bases, with 13 bases between. Germline CDR1 MGHRA, CDR2 YSYEKL. The CDR3 is made up of 13 amino acids. CDR3 sequence (DNA): TGCGCCAGCAGCCCTGGGGGGGGTGGTGGCTACACCTTC. Translation gives CASSPGGGGGYTF.

V gene TRBV5-6 combines with J gene TRBJ2-2; the match to TRBD2 covers 8 bases. Germline CDR1 reads SGHDT; CDR2 reads YYEEEE. CDR3 length: 16 amino acids. J lost 2 bases, V lost 6 bases, and 9 bases had no gene match. The CDR3 protein is CASILWVAGNTGELFF. CDR3 in DNA: TGTGCCAGCATCCTCTGGGTAGCGGGAAACACCGGGGAGCTGTTTTTT.

The chain carries TRBV5-1 and TRBJ2-3; no firm D call. Germline CDR1 is SGHRS and CDR2 is YFSETQ. There are 14 residues in the CDR3. V was shortened by 2 bases and J by 6 bases, with 13 bases between the two germline ends. CDR3 residues: CASSLSSLADTQYF. The CDR3 DNA reads as TGCGCCAGCAGCTTAAGTAGTCTCGCGGATACGCAGTATTTT.

The chain links TRBV18 to TRBJ2-3; 7 bases agree with TRBD1. Trimming cost V 3 bases and J 0 bases; bases outside gene matches: 9. From germline, CDR1 is KGHSH and CDR2 LQKENI. This CDR3 has 17 amino acids. In DNA form, the CDR3 reads TGTGCCAGCTCACCGGTCCCGGGACAGTCTAGCACAGATACGCAGTATTTT. Protein: CASSPVPGQSSTDTQYF.

This clone turned up a few times. This chain links TRBV7-2 with TRBJ1-3; D ambiguous. Trimming left V 0 bases short and J 5 bases short, with 14 bases between. Germline V gene data show CDR1 as SGHTA and CDR2 as FQGNSA. The length of the CDR3 is 16 residues. The CDR3 sequence is CASSLAASSLRNTIYF. CDR3 coding DNA: TGTGCCAGCAGCTTAGCGGCCAGTTCCTTACGAAACACCATATATTTT. Full variable domain (outside the CDR3, taken from reference TRBV7-2 and TRBJ1-3): GAGVSQSPSNKVTEKGKDVELRCDPISGHTALYWYRQSLGQGLEFLIYFQGNSAPDKSGLPSDRFSAERTGGSVSTLTIQRTQQEDSAVYLCASSLAASSLRNTIYFGEGSWLTVV.

The chain employs TRBV18 and TRBJ2-5, with no clear D. CDR3 length: 18 residues. The germline CDR1 and CDR2 sequences are KGHSH and LQKENI. The V and J ends lost 0 bases and 2 bases respectively, with 19 bases between them. CDR3 DNA: TGTGCCAGCTCACCACCTAAGTCTACGAGTATCCTACAAGAGACCCAGTACTTC. Translation gives CASSPPKSTSILQETQYF.